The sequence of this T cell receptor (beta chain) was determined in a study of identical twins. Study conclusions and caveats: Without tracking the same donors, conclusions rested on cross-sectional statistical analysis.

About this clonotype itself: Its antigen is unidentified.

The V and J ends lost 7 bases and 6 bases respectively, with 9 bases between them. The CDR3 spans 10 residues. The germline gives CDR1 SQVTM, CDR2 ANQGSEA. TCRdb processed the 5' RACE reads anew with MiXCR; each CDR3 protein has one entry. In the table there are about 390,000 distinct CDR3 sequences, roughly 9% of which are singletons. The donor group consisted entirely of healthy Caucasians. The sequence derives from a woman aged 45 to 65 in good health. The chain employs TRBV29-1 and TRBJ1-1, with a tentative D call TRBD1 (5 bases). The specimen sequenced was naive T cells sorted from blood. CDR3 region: CSGGTAEAFF. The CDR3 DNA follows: TGCAGCGGGGGGACGGCTGAAGCTTTCTTT.